Below, 3 T cell receptor beta chains from the same sample are listed, as sequenced in a study of T cell clones after liver transplantation. Method: immunoSEQ multiplex PCR; TCRdb's copy keeps in-frame clones and lacks some. This table has 50,000 or so clones, over 55% appearing once. Here the sequenced sample was CD4+ T cells from blood, taken around 52 months after liver transplant. These TCRs come from a human patient who received a liver transplant. A share of the T cells may be of graft donor origin.

The rearrangement joins TRBV6-1 to TRBJ2-1; the match to TRBD2 covers 10 bases. Germline V gene data show CDR1 as MNHNS and CDR2 as SASEGT. V lost 8 bases, J lost 0 bases, and 10 bases stayed unmatched. The CDR3 is 17 amino acids. CDR3 amino acids: CASGGVAGGSSYNEQFF. In DNA form, the CDR3 reads TGTGCCAGCGGTGGGGTAGCGGGGGGTTCCTCCTACAATGAGCAGTTCTTC.

This clone was counted once. V and J are TRBV4-1 and TRBJ2-5, with 11 bases aligning to TRBD2. V gave up 4 bases and J gave up 1 base; unmatched junction bases: 2. This CDR3 is built from 15 residues. From germline, CDR1 is MGHRA and CDR2 YSYEKL. CDR3 nucleotides: TGCGCCAGCAGCCCAGGGACTAGCGGCCAAGAGACCCAGTACTTC. This encodes CASSPGTSGQETQYF.

The rearrangement uses TRBV2 and TRBJ2-6, with unresolved D. CDR3 length: 19 amino acids. Germline CDR1 SNHLY, CDR2 FYNNEI. V was trimmed by 4 bases and J by 0 bases, leaving 19 bases between them. The CDR3 DNA follows: TGTGCCAGCAGTGTTATGTTGGGGTTGACCACCTCTGGGGCCAACGTCCTGACTTTC. Translated, it gives CASSVMLGLTTSGANVLTF.